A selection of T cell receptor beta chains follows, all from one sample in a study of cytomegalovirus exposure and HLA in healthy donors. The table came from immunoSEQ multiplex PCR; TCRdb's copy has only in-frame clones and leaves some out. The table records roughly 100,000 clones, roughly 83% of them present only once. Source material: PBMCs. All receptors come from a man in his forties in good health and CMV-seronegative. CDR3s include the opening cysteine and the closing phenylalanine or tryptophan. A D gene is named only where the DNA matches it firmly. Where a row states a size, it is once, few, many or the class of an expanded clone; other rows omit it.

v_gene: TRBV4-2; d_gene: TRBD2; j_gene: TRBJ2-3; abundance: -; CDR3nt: TGTGCCAGCAGCCCCCCTCGCGGGGGGGGTCCAGATACGCAGTATTTT; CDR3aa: CASSPPRGGGPDTQYF
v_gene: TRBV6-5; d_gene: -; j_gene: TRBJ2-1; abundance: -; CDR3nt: TGTGCCAGCAGTTACGGCAGATACAATGAGCAGTTCTTC; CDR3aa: CASSYGRYNEQFF
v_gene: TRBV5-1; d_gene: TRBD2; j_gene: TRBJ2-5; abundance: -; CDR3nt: TGCGCCAGCAGCACATCCGGGACTAGCGGAGAGACCCAGTACTTC; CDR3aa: CASSTSGTSGETQYF
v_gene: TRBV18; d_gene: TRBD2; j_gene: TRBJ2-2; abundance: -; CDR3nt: TGTGCCAGCTCACCGAGGCTAGCGGGGGTTACGAACACCGGGGAGCTGTTTTTT; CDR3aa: CASSPRLAGVTNTGELFF
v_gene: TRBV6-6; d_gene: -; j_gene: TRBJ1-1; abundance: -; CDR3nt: TGTGCCAGCAGGCCCCCTGACAGGAACACTGAAGCTTTCTTT; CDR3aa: CASRPPDRNTEAFF
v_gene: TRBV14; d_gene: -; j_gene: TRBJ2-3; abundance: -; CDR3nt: TGTGCCAGCAGCCAAGATACGACTAGCACAGATACGCAGTATTTT; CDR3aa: CASSQDTTSTDTQYF
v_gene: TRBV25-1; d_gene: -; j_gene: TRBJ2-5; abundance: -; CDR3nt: TGTGCCAGCAGTGAGGCGGGGGCCCCAGAGACCCAGTACTTC; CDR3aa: CASSEAGAPETQYF
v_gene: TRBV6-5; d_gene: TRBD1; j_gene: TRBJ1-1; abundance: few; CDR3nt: TGTGCCAGCAGTTCAGACGTTCTTGACAGGGGGGACTCGGCTTTCTTT; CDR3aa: CASSSDVLDRGDSAFF
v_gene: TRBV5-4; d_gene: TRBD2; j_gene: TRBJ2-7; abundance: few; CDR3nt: TGTGCCAGCAGCTCCGTGGGGGGGGGTGTTTACGAGCAGTACTTC; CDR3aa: CASSSVGGGVYEQYF
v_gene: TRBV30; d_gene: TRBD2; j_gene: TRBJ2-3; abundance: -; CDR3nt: TGTGCCTGGAGTGTATGGAGGCGGGGGGGAAGCACAGATACGCAGTATTTT; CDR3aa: CAWSVWRRGGSTDTQYF
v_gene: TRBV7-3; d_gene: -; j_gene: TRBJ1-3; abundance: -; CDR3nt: TGTGCCAGCAGCTTAATACCAGGAGGAAACACCATATATTTT; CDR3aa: CASSLIPGGNTIYF
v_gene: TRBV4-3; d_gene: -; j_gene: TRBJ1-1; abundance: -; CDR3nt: TGCGCCAGCAGCCACCCTGGGCAGGGTTCGTCTGAAGCTTTCTTT; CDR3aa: CASSHPGQGSSEAFF
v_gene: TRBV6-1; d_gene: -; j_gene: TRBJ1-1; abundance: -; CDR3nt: TGTGCCAGCAGTGGACGACAGAACACTGAAGCTTTCTTT; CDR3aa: CASSGRQNTEAFF
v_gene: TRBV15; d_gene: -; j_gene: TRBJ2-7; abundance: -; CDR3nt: TGTGCCACCAGCAGAGCGGAAGGTAGGAGCGAGCAGTACTTC; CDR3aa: CATSRAEGRSEQYF
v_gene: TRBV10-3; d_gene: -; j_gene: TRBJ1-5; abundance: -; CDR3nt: TGTGCCATCAGTCAGTGGACAGGCAATCAGCCCCAGCATTTT; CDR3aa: CAISQWTGNQPQHF
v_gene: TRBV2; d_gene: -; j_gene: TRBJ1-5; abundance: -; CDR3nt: TGTGCCAGCAGCTTGGCGGGGCGCAGGCAGCCCCAGCATTTT; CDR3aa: CASSLAGRRQPQHF
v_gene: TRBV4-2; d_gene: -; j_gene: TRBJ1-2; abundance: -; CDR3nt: TGTGCCAGCAGCCAAGCGGGGATCTATGGCTACACCTTC; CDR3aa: CASSQAGIYGYTF
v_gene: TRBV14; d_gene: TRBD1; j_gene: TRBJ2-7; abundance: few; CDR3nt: TGTGCCAGCAGACAGACCGGGACAGGGGTCGACGAGCAGTACTTC; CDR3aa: CASRQTGTGVDEQYF
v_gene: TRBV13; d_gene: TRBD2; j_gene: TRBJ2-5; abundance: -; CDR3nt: TGTGCCAGCAGCGGCTCCACGACTAGCGGGGTTGAGACCCAGTACTTC; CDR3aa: CASSGSTTSGVETQYF
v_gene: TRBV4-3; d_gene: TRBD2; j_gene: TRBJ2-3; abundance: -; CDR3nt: TGCGCCAGCAGCCAAGATAAGATTAGCGGGGGGGCCGCAGATACGCAGTATTTT; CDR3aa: CASSQDKISGGAADTQYF
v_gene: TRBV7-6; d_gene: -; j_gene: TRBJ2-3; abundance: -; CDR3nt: TGTGCCAGCAGCTTAGTCGGCGGGCAGGGGAGCACAGATACGCAGTATTTT; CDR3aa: CASSLVGGQGSTDTQYF
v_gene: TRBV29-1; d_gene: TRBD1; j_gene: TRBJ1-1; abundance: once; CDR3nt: TGCAGCGTTGTCGGGACAGGGACGTCGAACACTGAAGCTTTCTTT; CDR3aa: CSVVGTGTSNTEAFF
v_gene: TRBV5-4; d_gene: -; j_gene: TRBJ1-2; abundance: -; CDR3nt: TGTGCCAGCAGCTCCCCCCGAGCTGGGACCGGGGGTGGCTACACCTTC; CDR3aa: CASSSPRAGTGGGYTF
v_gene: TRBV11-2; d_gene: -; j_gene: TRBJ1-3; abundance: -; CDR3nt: TGTGCCAGCAGCTTGCGGGCCGGAAACACCATATATTTT; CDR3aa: CASSLRAGNTIYF
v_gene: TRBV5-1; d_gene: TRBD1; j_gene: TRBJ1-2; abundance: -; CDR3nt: TGCGCCAGCAGCTCACTGCCGGGACAGGGTAGTTTTGGCTACACCTTC; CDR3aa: CASSSLPGQGSFGYTF
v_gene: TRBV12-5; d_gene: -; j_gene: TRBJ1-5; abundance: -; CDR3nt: TGTGCTAGTGGTTTGGAGCGGTGGCAGCCCCAGCATTTT; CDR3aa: CASGLERWQPQHF
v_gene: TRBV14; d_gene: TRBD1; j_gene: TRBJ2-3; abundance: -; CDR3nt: TGTGCCAGCAGCCCTCCGGGACAGGGGGCATTAGATACGCAGTATTTT; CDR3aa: CASSPPGQGALDTQYF
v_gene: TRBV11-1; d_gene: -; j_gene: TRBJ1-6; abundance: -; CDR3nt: TGTGCCAGCAGCCCTCGCCCGACAGGACCATCACCCCTCCACTTT; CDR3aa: CASSPRPTGPSPLHF
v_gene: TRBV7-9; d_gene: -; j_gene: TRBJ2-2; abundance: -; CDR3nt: TGTGCCAGCAGCTTAGTGCCAGTCAAACCGGAGCTGTTTTTT; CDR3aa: CASSLVPVKPELFF
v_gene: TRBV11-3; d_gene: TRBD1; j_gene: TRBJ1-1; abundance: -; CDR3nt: TGTGCCAGCAGCTCGGGACAGGGGGCCACTGAAGCTTTCTTT; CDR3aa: CASSSGQGATEAFF
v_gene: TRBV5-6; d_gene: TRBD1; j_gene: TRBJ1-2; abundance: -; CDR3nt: TGTGCCAGCAGACCGGACAGGGGCTCCGCTAACTATGGCTACACCTTC; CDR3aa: CASRPDRGSANYGYTF
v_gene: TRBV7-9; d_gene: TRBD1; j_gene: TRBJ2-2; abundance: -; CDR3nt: TGTGCCAGCAGCCCAGAGACAGGGGGCAACACCGGGGAGCTGTTTTTT; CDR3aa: CASSPETGGNTGELFF
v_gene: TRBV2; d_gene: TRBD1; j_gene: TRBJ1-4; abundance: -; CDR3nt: TGTGCCACCAGGAGGGGGCACAGGGGAGGTGAAAAACTGTTTTTT; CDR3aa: CATRRGHRGGEKLFF
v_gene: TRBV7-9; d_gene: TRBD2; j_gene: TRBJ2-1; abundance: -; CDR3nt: TGTGCCAGCAGCTTGGTGGGAGCGGGGGGTTACAATGAGCAGTTCTTC; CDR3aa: CASSLVGAGGYNEQFF
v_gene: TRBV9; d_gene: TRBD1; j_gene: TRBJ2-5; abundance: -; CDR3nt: TGTGCCAGCAGCGTAGCCCCGGGACAGGGAGAGACCCAGTACTTC; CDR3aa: CASSVAPGQGETQYF
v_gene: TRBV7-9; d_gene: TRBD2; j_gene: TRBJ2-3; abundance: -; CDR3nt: TGTTCCAGCAGCTTTCCCCTAGCGGGGGCCCTTAGCACAGATACGCAGTATTTT; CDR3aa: CSSSFPLAGALSTDTQYF
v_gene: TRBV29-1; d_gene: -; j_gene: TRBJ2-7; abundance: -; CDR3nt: TGCAGCGTTGAAACTGGGGGCCAACCCTACGAGCAGTACTTC; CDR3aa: CSVETGGQPYEQYF
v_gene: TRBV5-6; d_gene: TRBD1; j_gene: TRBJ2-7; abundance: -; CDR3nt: TGTGCCAGCAGCTTGGACAGGGGCATAAACGAGCAGTACTTC; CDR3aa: CASSLDRGINEQYF
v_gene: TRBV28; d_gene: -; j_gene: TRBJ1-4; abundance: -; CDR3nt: TGTGCCAGCAGTTCCCAGGGTCCCACTAATGAAAAACTGTTTTTT; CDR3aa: CASSSQGPTNEKLFF
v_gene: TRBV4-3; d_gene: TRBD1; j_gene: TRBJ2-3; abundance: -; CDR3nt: TGCGCCAGCAGCCAGTCCGGGACAGACACAGATACGCAGTATTTT; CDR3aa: CASSQSGTDTDTQYF
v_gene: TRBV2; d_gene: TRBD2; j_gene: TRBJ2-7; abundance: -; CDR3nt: TGTGCCAGCAGTGCTTCGCGGGGGTCTACCGAGCAGTACTTC; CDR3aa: CASSASRGSTEQYF
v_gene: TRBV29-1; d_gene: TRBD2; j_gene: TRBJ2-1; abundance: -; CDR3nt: TGCAGCGTTGGGCCTAGCGGGGGCGGTGAGCAGTTCTTC; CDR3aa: CSVGPSGGGEQFF
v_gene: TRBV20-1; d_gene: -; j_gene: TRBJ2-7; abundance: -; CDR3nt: TGCAGTGCCCCGAGCTCCTACGAGCAGTACTTC; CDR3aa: CSAPSSYEQYF
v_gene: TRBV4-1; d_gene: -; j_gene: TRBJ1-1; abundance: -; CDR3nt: TGCGCCAGCAGCCAAGATCGGCGGGGCGGCACTGAAGCTTTCTTT; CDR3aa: CASSQDRRGGTEAFF
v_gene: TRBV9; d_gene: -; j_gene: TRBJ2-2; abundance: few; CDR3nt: TGTGCCAGCAGCTTTGGACCGACGCGGGTCACCGGGGAGCTGTTTTTT; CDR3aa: CASSFGPTRVTGELFF
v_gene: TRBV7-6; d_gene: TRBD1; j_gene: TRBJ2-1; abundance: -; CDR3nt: TGTGCCAGCAGCGTCCGACAGGGGTTCGCCTACAATGAGCAGTTCTTC; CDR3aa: CASSVRQGFAYNEQFF
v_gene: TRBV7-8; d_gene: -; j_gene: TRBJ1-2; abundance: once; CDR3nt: TGTGCCAGCAGCTTATCGGGTGCTGGCTACACCTTC; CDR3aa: CASSLSGAGYTF
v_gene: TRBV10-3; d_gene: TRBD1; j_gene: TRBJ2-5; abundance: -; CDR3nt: TGTGCCATCAGTGGGACACAGGGGGAGCTGGGAGAGACCCAGTACTTC; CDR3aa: CAISGTQGELGETQYF
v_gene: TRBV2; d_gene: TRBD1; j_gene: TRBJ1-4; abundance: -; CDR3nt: TGTGCCAGCAGGGACAGGGGTTTTGAAAAACTGTTTTTT; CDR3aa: CASRDRGFEKLFF
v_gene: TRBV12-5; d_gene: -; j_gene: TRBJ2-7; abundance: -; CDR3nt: TGTGCTAGTGGTTTCCACCTCGAAGGGGGTCTTAGCTCCTACGAGCAGTACTTC; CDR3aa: CASGFHLEGGLSSYEQYF
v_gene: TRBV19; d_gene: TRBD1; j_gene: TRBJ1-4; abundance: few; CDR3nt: TGTGCCAGTAGTATAATGGGACAGCAGCTGTTTTTT; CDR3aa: CASSIMGQQLFF
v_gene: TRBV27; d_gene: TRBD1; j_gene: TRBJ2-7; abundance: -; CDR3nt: TGTGCCAGCAGTGTTATCGGACAGGGGAGCTACGAGCAGTACTTC; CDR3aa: CASSVIGQGSYEQYF
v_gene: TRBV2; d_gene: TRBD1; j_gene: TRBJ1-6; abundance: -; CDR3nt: TGTGCCAGCAGGCTGACAGGGGGCGAGAATTCACCCCTCCACTTT; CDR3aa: CASRLTGGENSPLHF
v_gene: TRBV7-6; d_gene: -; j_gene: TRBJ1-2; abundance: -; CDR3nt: TGTGCCAGCAGCTCCCACAGGGAAACCCAGGCTGCTAACTATGGCTACACCTTC; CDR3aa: CASSSHRETQAANYGYTF
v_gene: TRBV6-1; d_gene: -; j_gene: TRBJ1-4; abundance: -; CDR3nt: TGTGCCAGCAGTGATAGTCCGTGGGCGTCTGCAACTAATGAAAAACTGTTTTTT; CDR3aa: CASSDSPWASATNEKLFF
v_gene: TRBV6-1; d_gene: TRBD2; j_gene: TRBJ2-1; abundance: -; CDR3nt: TGTGCCAGCAGTGAGCTAGCGGCTTACAATGAGCAGTTCTTC; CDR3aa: CASSELAAYNEQFF
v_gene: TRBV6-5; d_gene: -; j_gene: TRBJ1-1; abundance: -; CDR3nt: TGTGCCAGCAGTTACCAAGTGGCGCGGGGATCTGAAGCTTTCTTT; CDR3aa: CASSYQVARGSEAFF
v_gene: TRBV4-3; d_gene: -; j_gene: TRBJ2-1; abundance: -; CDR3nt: TGCGCCAGCAGCCAAGCAGGGTACAATGAGCAGTTCTTC; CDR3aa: CASSQAGYNEQFF
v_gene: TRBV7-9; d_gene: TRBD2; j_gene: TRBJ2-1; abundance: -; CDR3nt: TGTGCCAGCAGTCAGAGCGGGGATGAGCAGTTCTTC; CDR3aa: CASSQSGDEQFF